This T cell receptor (beta chain) comes out of a study of shared T cell receptors in the human thymus listed by TCRdb under 2021. At the level of the whole study: The study examined how the human thymus generates shared, self-reactive T-cell receptor alpha chains.

Trimming takes 4 bases from V and 5 bases from J, and the germline ends sit 18 bases apart. According to the germline V gene, CDR1 reads SGHDT and CDR2 reads YYEEEE. There are 15 amino acids in the CDR3, from cysteine to phenylalanine inclusive. Just CDR3 DNA is preserved here, 45 bases in frame from base 1. A remark on this clone: The antigen this receptor binds is unknown. No much larger clonotype is one base removed from it; base qualities were not supplied.

Libraries were constructed by the immunoSEQ multiplex PCR assay. What TCRdb holds here is the immuneACCESS table cut down to in-frame rearrangements. Part of the clones is not present; checked against another copy, under half of the missing clones reflect an unresolved V gene, and the others are unexplained. The sample records hundreds of thousands of clones, roughly 85% of which are singletons. The ten largest clones take up roughly 0.01% of the sample. This sample also belongs to another study, concerning human thymus T cells. That second report states: In Finland, the donors were immunologically healthy infants who were having open corrective cardiac surgery for congenital heart defects. The thymus tissue came from surgical resects taken out during corrective cardiac surgery. Biased V and J gene segment usage appeared to be present in both thymic and peripheral blood repertoires. Highly overlapping thymic TCR repertoires among unrelated individuals were reported in the related research. The study used fewer than ten infant thymus samples plus four related peripheral blood samples to characterize TCR alpha and beta repertoires. The infant donors were about 6 to 244 days old, and the cohort included roughly six males and two females. Thymocytes were released mechanically from tissue and stored at -70 °C as pellets of about 10-34 million cells. Genomic DNA was extracted from frozen cell pellets with a QIAsymphony instrument. The immunoSEQ multiplex PCR assay was used to amplify the TCRB and TCRAD loci from a standardized amount of quality-controlled genomic DNA. The V(D)J region was spanned by amplicons of a length sufficient to cover the CDR3 and to identify V and J genes. Through the commercial immunoSEQ service, the amplicons were sequenced on an Illumina platform. Primer bias and sequencing errors were corrected using previously described methods, and TCRAD and TCRB definitions followed the IMGT database. immunoSEQ Analyzer 3.0 and VDJTools were used for repertoire analysis, which covered basic statistics, V/J segment usage, diversity estimates, rarefaction and pairwise overlap. Chao1, ChaoE, Efron-Thisted, Shannon and inverse Simpson indices were used to estimate diversity, which was also estimated on datasets down-sampled to the smallest sample. Repertoire overlap was determined by strict matching of CDR3 nucleotide sequence, V gene and J gene, and Jaccard-based multidimensional scaling clustering was applied. On average, thymus samples yielded hundreds of thousands of unique TCRB clonotypes, whereas blood samples yielded about 84,000.

The sequence derives from a girl under three years old with a congenital heart defect. Donor details come from another sample of the same person, matched by shared clones. The specimen sequenced was thymocytes. This chain is built from TRBV5-6 and TRBJ2-5, with TRBD2 perhaps the D gene, on 6 matching bases. The CDR3 reads as follows: CASSPSREMGETQYF. The DNA sequence is as follows: TGTGCCAGCAGCCCATCTCGGGAGATGGGGGAGACCCAGTACTTC. Where the CDR3 stops, the reference TRBV5-6 and TRBJ2-5 genes take over; the full variable domain is DAGVTQSPTHLIKTRGQQVTLRCSPKSGHDTVSWYQQALGQGPQFIFQYYEEEERQRGNFPDRFSGHQFPNYSSELNVNALLLGDSALYLCASSPSREMGETQYFGPGTRLLVL.